The source of this TCR beta chain is a study of CD8 T cells in Susac syndrome. Random hexamers were used to reverse transcribe the RNA input (about 0.45 to 1 ug). One entry per CDR3 protein, called by TCRdb with MiXCR from the immunoSEQ multiplex PCR reads. The sample has around 23,000 distinct CDR3 sequences, 93% seen once; the top ten hold approximately 0.62%. CDR3 length: 12 residues. The V and J ends lost 3 bases and 7 bases respectively, with 12 bases between them. The V gene's germline CDR1 is SQVTM and CDR2 ANQGSEA. A single count supports this clonotype. Peripheral blood CD8+ and CD4+ T cells were profiled by TCR beta sequencing.

This TCR was recovered from a human donor with Susac syndrome. The rearrangement joins TRBV29-1 to TRBJ1-1, with D unclear. Specimen: CD8+ T cells from PBMCs. Here the CDR3 reads CSVDERGLEAFF. The CDR3 region has the DNA TGCAGCGTTGACGAGCGGGGTCTTGAAGCTTTCTTT.